Listed here are 10 T cell receptor beta chains from one sample, sequenced in a study of OX40 agonist ivuxolimab in advanced cancers. Assay: immunoSEQ multiplex PCR; the TCRdb copy retains only in-frame clones and omits some. Of 60,000 or so clones in the sample, 88% are singletons; the top ten hold 4% to 5.5%. Sample: CD4+ or CD8+ T cells sorted from blood, taken in a trial of the OX40 agonist ivuxolimab. Receptors originate from an adult with an advanced solid tumor such as melanoma, head and neck, liver or kidney cancer.

V is TRBV11-2 and J is TRBJ2-3; D is possibly TRBD1 or TRBD2 (6 bases each). The CDR3 sequence is 16 residues long. The germline CDR1 and CDR2 sequences are SGHAT and FQNNGV. V lost 1 base and J lost 2, with 13 bases in between. CDR3 loop: CASSLVLRGATDTQYF. CDR3 nucleotide sequence: TGTGCCAGCAGCTTAGTATTGAGGGGGGCCACAGATACGCAGTATTTT.

The chain joins TRBV6-1 to TRBJ1-3; weak D call: TRBD1 (5 bases). The CDR3 loop spans 15 amino acids. The V end lost 1 base, the J end lost 4 bases, and 11 bases lay between the germline ends. Germline CDR1 MNHNS, CDR2 SASEGT. The CDR3 nucleotides read TGTGCCAGCAGTGAAGAAGGGGTCGGGGGAAACACCATATATTTT. Residues: CASSEEGVGGNTIYF.

The chain links TRBV7-8 to TRBJ2-7; 8 nucleotides match TRBD1. CDR3 length equals 15 residues. The germline CDR1 and CDR2 sequences are SGHVS and FQNEAQ. J was trimmed by 2 bases and V by 1 base; bases with no gene match: 4. DNA for the CDR3: TGTGCCAGCAGCTTAGGACAGGGGCCTACCTACGAGCAGTACTTC. This encodes CASSLGQGPTYEQYF.

CDR3 in amino acids: CASRAGTGGEQYF. The CDR3 region has the DNA TGTGCCAGCAGGGCCGGGACAGGGGGCGAGCAGTACTTC. The V call is TRBV28, the J call TRBJ2-7; TRBD1 aligns across 11 bases. V was pared by 6 bases and J by 6 bases, with 4 bases of the junction left unmatched. The CDR3 runs 13 residues. Per the germline V gene, CDR1 is MDHEN and CDR2 is SYDVKM.

This chain connects TRBV9 to TRBJ2-1; 8 bases match TRBD2. Losses at the gene ends were 1 base for V and 7 bases for J; bases not matched to a gene: 10. CDR1 is SGDLS, CDR2 YYNGEE, per germline. The CDR3 contains 16 residues. The CDR3 loop reads CASSVSGGGPQNEQFF. The CDR3 nucleotides read TGTGCCAGCAGCGTATCGGGGGGGGGCCCCCAGAATGAGCAGTTCTTC. Drawing the rest from reference TRBV9 and TRBJ2-1, the complete variable domain is DSGVTQTPKHLITATGQRVTLRCSPRSGDLSVYWYQQSLDQGLQFLIQYYNGEERAKGNILERFSAQQFPDLHSELNLSSLELGDSALYFCASSVSGGGPQNEQFFGPGTRLTVL.

This chain uses TRBV6-5 with TRBJ2-3; 9 nucleotides align to TRBD2. The J segment lost 6 bases and the V segment lost 2 bases, leaving 6 bases of the junction unmatched. The CDR3 covers 15 residues. Germline CDR1 MNHEY, CDR2 SVGAGI. The CDR3 protein is CASSYVSGGPDTQYF. CDR3 DNA: TGTGCCAGCAGTTACGTTAGCGGGGGCCCCGATACGCAGTATTTT.

This sequence joins TRBV6-1 and TRBJ2-7; D remains ambiguous. V was clipped by 2 bases and J by 3 bases, with 11 bases between them. This CDR3 has 14 residues. The V gene's germline CDR1 is MNHNS and CDR2 SASEGT. CDR3 bases: TGTGCCAGCAGTGAATTCGGCAGGTTCTACGAGCAGTACTTC. This sequence encodes CASSEFGRFYEQYF.

The CDR3 is CASSLIPQGGERGTIYF. In DNA, the CDR3 is TGTGCCAGCAGTTTAATCCCACAGGGGGGGGAAAGAGGGACCATATATTTT. This chain connects TRBV28 to TRBJ1-3, with TRBD1 matching over 8 bases. With V trimmed by 2 bases and J by 10 bases, 16 bases remained unmatched. Germline V lookup: CDR1 MDHEN, CDR2 SYDVKM. This CDR3 has 17 residues.

This clone was recorded once. V usage is TRBV19 and J usage is TRBJ1-5; D remains ambiguous. The CDR3 extends over 14 amino acids. From germline, CDR1 is LNHDA and CDR2 SQIVND (reference sequence). Trimming took 4 bases from V and 2 from J, leaving 9 bases between them. CDR3: CASSKSWGNQPQHF. CDR3 bases: TGTGCCAGTAGTAAGTCATGGGGCAATCAGCCCCAGCATTTT. The full variable domain, completed using reference TRBV19 and TRBJ1-5, is DGGITQSPKYLFRKEGQNVTLSCEQNLNHDAMYWYRQDPGQGLRLIYYSQIVNDFQKGDIAEGYSVSREKKESFPLTVTSAQKNPTAFYLCASSKSWGNQPQHFGDGTRLSIL.

The J gene is TRBJ2-5, the V gene TRBV4-2, with D hard to call. The V gene's germline CDR1 is LGHNA and CDR2 YNFKEQ. The CDR3 has 14 amino acids. V dropped 5 bases and J dropped 2 bases, with 12 bases sitting between them. DNA for the CDR3: TGTGCCAGCAGCTTGGGCCCCTTACAAGAGACCCAGTACTTC. Amino acid sequence: CASSLGPLQETQYF.